The 25 T cell receptor beta chains in this list originate from one sample, sequenced in a study of CD8+CD57+ T cells in acquired aplastic anemia. The use of genomic DNA as template underpinned the TCR beta VDJ and CDR3 profiling. One entry per CDR3 protein, called by TCRdb with MiXCR from the reads. Of 250,000 or so distinct CDR3 sequences listed, around 46% are singletons. All patients picked for sequencing had shown, by flow cytometry, an expansion of CD8+CD57+ cells. The sequenced material came from sorted CD4+, CD8+, or CD8+CD57+ T cells (not recorded which) from PBMCs. These receptors were taken from a human donor with aplastic anemia.

This clonotype was observed many times. This sequence joins TRBV4-1 and TRBJ1-1; TRBD1 is a possible D gene (6 bases). V lost 1 base, J lost 0 bases, and 12 bases lay in between. CDR3 size: 16 residues. CDR1 is MGHRA, CDR2 YSYEKL, per germline. The CDR3 region is CASSQGTGRLNTEAFF. CDR3 DNA sequence: TGCGCCAGCAGCCAAGGCACAGGGAGACTGAACACTGAAGCTTTCTTT.

The chain employs TRBV10-3 and TRBJ1-5; TRBD1 agrees at 7 bases. Trimming removed 4 bases from V and 5 bases from J; junction bases left unmatched: 5. The CDR3 consists of 14 residues. Looked up from germline, CDR1 is ENHRY and CDR2 is SYGVKD. In nucleotides, the CDR3 is TGTGCCATCAGTGCAGGGACAGTAGATCAGCCCCAGCATTTT. Translating gives CAISAGTVDQPQHF.

The chain links TRBV2 to TRBJ2-7, with D possibly TRBD2 on 5 matching bases. The CDR3 extends over 16 amino acids. Germline CDR1 SNHLY, CDR2 FYNNEI. The ends were cut back, 2 bases at V and 10 bases at J, with 24 bases in the middle. The CDR3 DNA reads as TGTGCCAGCAGTGAATGGTGGTGGGCGGGCAATCAGCCCCAGTACTTC. Translated: CASSEWWWAGNQPQYF. The whole variable domain, remainder taken from reference TRBV2 and TRBJ2-7, is EPEVTQTPSHQVTQMGQEVILRCVPISNHLYFYWYRQILGQKVEFLVSFYNNEISEKSEIFDDQFSVERPDGSNFTLKIRSTKLEDSAMYFCASSEWWWAGNQPQYFGPGTRLTVT.

In the case of this clonotype: Germline is not matched at one junction end, which may reflect a read error. The chain joins TRBV15 to TRBJ1-6; no clear D gene. CDR1 and CDR2 (germline): LNHNV, YYDKDF (reference sequence). CDR3 length equals 16 residues. CDR3 in amino acids: CATSRDKSSHNSPLHF. In nucleotides, the CDR3 is TGTGCCACCAGCAGAGATAAAAGCTCCCATAACTCACCCCTCCACTTT.

V is TRBV10-1 and J is TRBJ1-3; D is perhaps TRBD1 (5 bases). Germline CDR1 WNHNN, CDR2 SYGVQD (reference sequence). Trimming removed 11 bases at V and 4 bases at J, with 18 bases between. This CDR3 spans 14 amino acids. This CDR3 is CAAPIGTEGNTIYF. The CDR3 nucleotides read TGCGCCGCTCCCATAGGGACTGAAGGAAACACCATATATTTT.

The rearrangement uses TRBV5-1 and TRBJ2-5, with 11 positions matching TRBD2. Per the germline V gene, CDR1 is SGHRS and CDR2 is YFSETQ. Losses at the gene ends were 4 bases for V and 2 bases for J; bases not matched to a gene: 7. This CDR3 contains 16 residues. In nucleotides, the CDR3 is TGCGCCAGCAGCCCACGACTAGCGGGACAGCAAGAGACCCAGTACTTC. Protein sequence: CASSPRLAGQQETQYF.

This chain links TRBV5-6 with TRBJ2-1; 9 positions agree with TRBD1. Germline-derived CDR1 and CDR2 are SGHDT and YYEEEE. CDR3 size: 19 residues. J gave up 7 bases and V 4 bases, and 21 bases lay outside the gene matches. The CDR3 DNA reads as TGTGCCAGCAGCCTCCAAAACGTGAACAGGGGGCAGGTCGGAAATGAGCAGTTCTTC. It yields the protein CASSLQNVNRGQVGNEQFF. Filled out from reference TRBV5-6 and TRBJ2-1, the complete variable domain reads DAGVTQSPTHLIKTRGQQVTLRCSPKSGHDTVSWYQQALGQGPQFIFQYYEEEERQRGNFPDRFSGHQFPNYSSELNVNALLLGDSALYLCASSLQNVNRGQVGNEQFFGPGTRLTVL.

This clonotype has a count of ten or more. This sequence joins TRBV20-1 and TRBJ2-7; the match to TRBD2 covers 9 bases. In germline, CDR1 is DFQATT, CDR2 SNEGSKA (reference sequence). This CDR3 has 15 residues. With 5 bases clipped from V and 4 bases from J, the junction kept 12 bases outside the gene matches. The CDR3 DNA sequence: TGCAGTGCTCGGTGGGCGGGAGGGCCCGTTTACGAGCAGTACTTC. Translation: CSARWAGGPVYEQYF.

The chain carries TRBV20-1 and TRBJ1-6; the match to TRBD1 covers 9 bases. The CDR3 length is 15 residues. The junction had 12 bases not matched to a gene; V was cut back by 5 bases and J by 10 bases. CDR1 and CDR2 from the germline V gene are DFQATT and SNEGSKA (reference sequence). The CDR3 here is CSASDLGTGRSPLHF. Written as DNA, the CDR3 is TGCAGTGCTTCCGATCTTGGGACAGGGCGGTCACCCCTCCACTTT.

Details on this clonotype: The conserved final phenylalanine or tryptophan is absent from the CDR3, which likely points to a read error. The rearrangement uses TRBV19 and TRBJ2-7; possible D gene TRBD2, 6 bases. Germline V gives CDR1 LNHDA, CDR2 SQIVND (reference sequence). CDR3 size: 13 residues. V was pared by 1 base and J by 6 bases, with 10 bases between. CDR3 sequence: CASSIAGVGEQYL. The CDR3 nucleotides read TGTGCCAGTAGTATAGCGGGAGTGGGCGAGCAGTACCTC.

This rearrangement joins TRBV2 to TRBJ2-7; tentatively, D is TRBD1 or TRBD2 (7 bases each). The CDR3 is 15 residues long. CDR1 and CDR2 from the germline V gene are SNHLY and FYNNEI. V gave up 5 bases and J gave up 1 base, with 15 bases separating them. Written as DNA, the CDR3 is TGTGCCAGCAGTCGTACAGGGGAGGGATCCTACGAGCAGTACTTC. Translating it yields CASSRTGEGSYEQYF.

This clonotype was detected many times. This chain connects TRBV7-3 to TRBJ2-3, with D uncertain. V lost 5 bases, J lost 6 bases, and 12 bases lay in between. This CDR3 contains 13 residues. Per the germline V gene, CDR1 is SGHTA and CDR2 is FQGTGA. The CDR3 sequence: CASSAGLTDTQYF. CDR3 nucleotides: TGTGCCAGCAGCGCCGGTCTTACGGATACGCAGTATTTT.

The rearrangement joins TRBV2 to TRBJ1-2, with D possibly matching TRBD1 (6 bases). Germline values: CDR1 SNHLY, CDR2 FYNNEI. The CDR3 loop spans 15 amino acids. The ends were cut back, 0 bases at V and 8 bases at J, with 16 bases in the middle. CDR3 sequence (DNA): TGTGCCAGCAGTGAAGCACTGGGGGGGCTGGGGGGCTACACCTTC. Translating gives CASSEALGGLGGYTF.

The chain carries TRBV5-4 and TRBJ2-6; TRBD1 aligns across 7 bases. The junction had 4 bases not matched to a gene; V was cut back by 4 bases and J by 0 bases. Per germline, CDR1 SGHNT and CDR2 YYREEE (reference sequence). The CDR3 is made up of 16 amino acids. The CDR3 reads CASSPGQVSGANVLTF. Written as DNA, the CDR3 is TGTGCCAGCAGCCCCGGACAGGTCTCTGGGGCCAACGTCCTGACTTTC.

This sequence joins TRBV7-9 and TRBJ1-5; D remains ambiguous. The V and J ends lost 2 bases and 3 bases respectively, with 11 bases between them. The CDR3 spans 15 residues. CDR1 is SEHNR and CDR2 is FQNEAQ in the germline V gene (reference sequence). Written as DNA, the CDR3 is TGTGCCAGCAGCTTATTTCGCGGAGTCAATCAGCCCCAGCATTTT. This encodes CASSLFRGVNQPQHF.

This clonotype was seen repeatedly, ten times or more. The V and J genes are TRBV4-2 and TRBJ2-7; the match to TRBD2 covers 7 bases. The V segment lost 0 bases and the J segment 5 bases; nucleotides outside the gene matches: 13. There are 17 residues in the CDR3. CDR1 LGHNA and CDR2 YNFKEQ come from the germline V gene. In DNA, the CDR3 is TGTGCCAGCAGCCAAGACTCTACTGGGGGGGTTCTAAACGAGCAGTACTTC. This codes for CASSQDSTGGVLNEQYF.

The chain employs TRBV20-1 and TRBJ1-3, with TRBD1 matching 9 bases. The germline V gene encodes CDR1 DFQATT and CDR2 SNEGSKA (reference sequence). The CDR3 consists of 15 residues. Unmatched junction bases numbered 7, after V lost 6 bases and J lost 1 base. CDR3: CSAGDRVRSGNTIYF. The CDR3 DNA is TGCAGTGCCGGGGACAGGGTACGATCTGGAAACACCATATATTTT.

This chain connects TRBV24-1 to TRBJ1-2; 8 nucleotides line up with TRBD1. The CDR3 length is 14 residues. V dropped 3 bases and J dropped 3; count of bases not matched to a gene: 2. The germline V gene encodes CDR1 KGHDR and CDR2 SFDVKD. CDR3 bases: TGTGCCACCAGTGATCCGGGACAGGACTATGGCTACACCTTC. It encodes CATSDPGQDYGYTF.

This clonotype was recorded only once. The chain recombines TRBV19 with TRBJ2-5; 8 positions agree with TRBD1. Germline assignment: CDR1 LNHDA and CDR2 SQIVND (reference sequence). The CDR3 has 14 residues. The V segment lost 1 base and the J segment 4 bases; nucleotides outside the gene matches: 2. CDR3 loop: CASSIGQGRETQYF. The CDR3, as DNA: TGTGCCAGTAGTATAGGACAGGGGAGAGAGACCCAGTACTTC.

With regard to this clonotype: Mismatch with germline at one junction end may stem from a read error. This chain connects TRBV12-3 or TRBV12-4 to TRBJ1-4; D uncertain. This CDR3 has 15 residues. In nucleotides, the CDR3 is TGTGTCAGCAGGAAAACACCAGCAACTAATGAAAAACTGTTTTTT. Amino acid sequence: CVSRKTPATNEKLFF.

This clonotype was seen repeatedly, ten times or more. This rearrangement joins TRBV2 to TRBJ1-1; D remains unclear. The CDR3 covers 11 residues. The germline gives CDR1 SNHLY, CDR2 FYNNEI. V was clipped by 5 bases and J by 6 bases, with 7 bases between them. The CDR3 DNA sequence: TGTGCCAGCAGTCGAAGGGCTGAAGCTTTCTTT. This translates into CASSRRAEAFF.

This clonotype was detected many times. The chain links TRBV4-1 to TRBJ1-6; D is ambiguous. V lost 0 bases and J 7 bases, leaving 7 bases between the germline ends. CDR3 length: 14 residues. Germline V gives CDR1 MGHRA, CDR2 YSYEKL. The chain's CDR3 is CASSQDGINSPLHF. CDR3 in DNA: TGCGCCAGCAGCCAAGATGGGATCAATTCACCCCTCCACTTT.

J is TRBJ1-2 and V is TRBV4-1; TRBD1 aligns across 7 bases. The CDR3 has 15 amino acids. V lost 1 base, J lost 8 bases, and 10 bases stayed unmatched. Looked up from germline, CDR1 is MGHRA and CDR2 is YSYEKL. CDR3 DNA: TGCGCCAGCAGCCAAGTCGGGACAGCAGTAGGCGGCTACACCTTC. This gives the protein CASSQVGTAVGGYTF.

This clonotype was counted ten times or more. V is TRBV6-5 and J is TRBJ2-1; weak D call: TRBD1 (6 bases). The CDR3 length is 15 residues. Germline lookup yields CDR1 MNHEY and CDR2 SVGAGI. V lost 5 bases to trimming and J lost 4 bases, with 15 bases between them. The CDR3 loop is CASSPGTTSYNEQFF. The CDR3 coding sequence is TGTGCCAGCAGTCCAGGGACAACATCGTACAATGAGCAGTTCTTC.

The V call is TRBV30, the J call TRBJ1-5; maybe TRBD1 (6 bases). CDR3 size: 14 residues. The germline V gene has CDR1 GTSNPN and CDR2 SVGIG (reference sequence). Between the trimmed V and J ends, which lost 4 bases and 1 base, there was a span of 11 bases. The CDR3 sequence: CAWTQDSSNQPQHF. The CDR3 DNA reads TGTGCCTGGACCCAGGACAGCAGCAATCAGCCCCAGCATTTT.